The clone carrying this T cell receptor beta chain was found a few times. As yet, its antigen is unknown. This sample is drawn from a study of T-cell reconstitution after alpha-beta-depleted transplantation in children. Overall study findings and caveats: Several hundred expanded graft clones reportedly were the source of alpha-beta T cells about two months after transplant. Newly produced T cells mostly provided counts and TCRbeta diversity after one year, as hyperexpanded clones declined.

The library targeted TCRbeta and was prepared with unique molecular identifiers. TCRdb reanalysed the PCR reads using MiXCR and keeps one entry per CDR3 protein. The sample lists hundreds of thousands of distinct CDR3 sequences, about an eighth occurring once. Germline loops: CDR1 LNHNV, CDR2 YYDKDF (reference sequence). V shed 1 base and J shed 8 bases, with 15 bases lying between them. This CDR3 has 15 amino acids. The chain has TRBV15 and TRBJ2-4; D tentatively reads TRBD1 or TRBD2 (6 bases each). Sequenced material: PBMCs, taken before TCRalphabeta/CD19-depleted stem cell transplant. This receptor was identified in a girl aged 2 to 9 with congenital amegakaryocytic thrombocytopenia, due to receive a stem cell transplant. Written as DNA, the CDR3 is TGTGCCACCAGCAGAGTAGGGACATGGGGGGACATTCAGTACTTC. This encodes CATSRVGTWGDIQYF.